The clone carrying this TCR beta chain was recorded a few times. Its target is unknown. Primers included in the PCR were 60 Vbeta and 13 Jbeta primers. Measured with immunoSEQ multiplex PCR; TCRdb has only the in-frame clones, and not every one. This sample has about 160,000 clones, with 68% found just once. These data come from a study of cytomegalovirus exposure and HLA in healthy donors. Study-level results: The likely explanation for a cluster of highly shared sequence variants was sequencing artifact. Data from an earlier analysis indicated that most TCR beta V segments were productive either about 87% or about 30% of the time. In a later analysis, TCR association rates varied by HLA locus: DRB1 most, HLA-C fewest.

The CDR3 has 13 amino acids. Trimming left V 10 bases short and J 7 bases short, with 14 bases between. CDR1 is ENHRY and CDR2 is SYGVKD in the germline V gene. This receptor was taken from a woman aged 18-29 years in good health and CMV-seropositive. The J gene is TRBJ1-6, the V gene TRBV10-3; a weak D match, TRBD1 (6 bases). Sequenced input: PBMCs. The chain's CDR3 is CATQDSLNSPLHF. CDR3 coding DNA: TGTGCCACCCAGGACAGTCTGAATTCACCCCTCCACTTT.